These 30 T cell receptor beta chains were sequenced from one sample in a study of T cell responses to AZD1222 COVID-19 vaccine. Assay used: immunoSEQ multiplex PCR; TCRdb lists only in-frame clones, some missing. This sample has approximately 120,000 clones, with roughly 90% found just once. Here the sequenced sample was peripheral blood, taken on day 0 of AZD1222 vaccination. The source is an adult in good health.

This clone was recorded once. The rearrangement links TRBV7-9 to TRBJ1-5; 7 bases align to TRBD1. Germline assignment: CDR1 SEHNR and CDR2 FQNEAQ (reference sequence). The CDR3 loop spans 16 amino acids. With V trimmed by 1 base and J by 4 bases, 7 bases remained unmatched. CDR3 sequence (DNA): TGTGCCAGCAGCTTAGGTTGGGCAGGGGGTAATCAGCCCCAGCATTTT. It yields the protein CASSLGWAGGNQPQHF.

The genes are TRBV9 and TRBJ2-5; D is undetermined. V was trimmed by 0 bases and J by 5 bases, leaving 8 bases between them. The length of the CDR3 is 13 residues. The germline V gene has CDR1 SGDLS and CDR2 YYNGEE. CDR3 amino acids: CASSVAPGETQYF. The CDR3 coding sequence is TGTGCCAGCAGCGTAGCACCTGGGGAGACCCAGTACTTC.

This clone was observed a single time. This chain links TRBV3-1 (or the pseudogene TRBV3-2) with TRBJ2-7; 7 bases fit TRBD2. Germline CDR1 reads LGHDT; CDR2 reads YNNKEL (reference sequence). V shed 1 base and J 3 bases; nucleotides not matched to a gene: 6. The CDR3 has 15 amino acids. CDR3 region: CASSQGPGLHYEQYF. The DNA for the CDR3 is TGTGCCAGCAGCCAAGGACCGGGACTACACTACGAGCAGTACTTC.

This clone showed up just once. The rearrangement links TRBV2 to TRBJ1-1; D perhaps matches TRBD1 (6 bases). Per germline, CDR1 SNHLY and CDR2 FYNNEI. V gave up 6 bases and J gave up 2 bases, with 7 bases separating them. The CDR3 consists of 12 residues. The CDR3 sequence: CASRGQNTEAFF. DNA for the CDR3: TGTGCCAGCAGGGGACAAAACACTGAAGCTTTCTTT.

The chain has TRBV18 and TRBJ2-7; 8 nucleotides line up with TRBD1. V dropped 0 bases and J dropped 0; count of bases not matched to a gene: 1. The CDR3 consists of 15 residues. The V gene's germline CDR1 is KGHSH and CDR2 LQKENI. CDR3 amino acids: CASSPPTGVSYEQYF. CDR3 DNA sequence: TGTGCCAGCTCACCACCGACAGGGGTCTCCTACGAGCAGTACTTC.

The genes are TRBV7-3 and TRBJ2-1; 7 positions match TRBD2. With 3 bases clipped from V and 10 bases from J, the junction kept 12 bases outside the gene matches. CDR1 and CDR2 (germline): SGHTA, FQGTGA. CDR3 length equals 15 residues. CDR3 DNA: TGTGCCAGCAGCTTGGGTATAGCGGGCAATGAAGAGCAGTTCTTC. It specifies CASSLGIAGNEEQFF.

This chain connects TRBV7-2 to TRBJ2-3, with D maybe TRBD2 (5 bases). The CDR3 is 15 amino acids. Germline assignment: CDR1 SGHTA and CDR2 FQGNSA. The V gene lost 1 base and the J gene lost 1 base, with 9 bases spanning the gap. The CDR3 here is CASSLEADGTDTQYF. As DNA, the CDR3 is TGTGCCAGCAGCTTAGAAGCGGATGGCACAGATACGCAGTATTTT.

This chain uses TRBV19 with TRBJ2-1; D is ambiguous. Trimming cost V 4 bases and J 7 bases, with 5 bases left between them. CDR1 LNHDA and CDR2 SQIVND come from the germline V gene (reference sequence). CDR3 length equals 11 residues. The CDR3 protein is CASSRWNEQFF. The CDR3 DNA is TGTGCCAGTAGTAGATGGAATGAGCAGTTCTTC.

The V and J genes are TRBV7-9 and TRBJ1-3; no clear D gene. V lost 6 bases, J lost 0 bases, and 3 bases lay in between. Germline assignment: CDR1 SEHNR and CDR2 FQNEAQ (reference sequence). The CDR3 spans 12 residues. CDR3 residues: CASRPSGNTIYF. For the CDR3, the DNA is TGTGCCAGCAGGCCCTCTGGAAACACCATATATTTT.

The V and J genes are TRBV11-3 and TRBJ2-7; D is uncertain. V dropped 3 bases and J dropped 2 bases, with 11 bases sitting between them. The CDR3 spans 14 residues. Germline V gives CDR1 SGHNT, CDR2 YENEEA. This CDR3 is CASSFGSVTYEQYF. The CDR3 region has the DNA TGTGCCAGCAGCTTTGGATCAGTGACCTACGAGCAGTACTTC.

V gene TRBV24-1 combines with J gene TRBJ1-1; no firm D call. V was shortened by 9 bases and J by 0 bases, with 13 bases between the two germline ends. The CDR3 runs 14 residues. Germline loops: CDR1 KGHDR, CDR2 SFDVKD. CDR3 DNA: TGTGCCACCGAATCGGGAGATTTGAACACTGAAGCTTTCTTT. This encodes CATESGDLNTEAFF.

This clone was recorded once. The chain links TRBV4-3 to TRBJ1-5; D is unresolved. Germline CDR1 and CDR2: LGHNA and YSLEER. V lost 0 bases to trimming and J lost 2 bases, with 5 bases between them. This CDR3 comprises 14 residues. The CDR3 sequence is CASSQEWGNQPQHF. In nucleotides, the CDR3 is TGCGCCAGCAGCCAAGAATGGGGCAATCAGCCCCAGCATTTT.

This clone appeared a few times. J is TRBJ2-5 and V is TRBV27; 11 nucleotides match TRBD2. CDR3 length: 16 amino acids. Per the germline V gene, CDR1 is MNHEY and CDR2 is SMNVEV (reference sequence). V was clipped by 5 bases and J by 3 bases; unmatched bases: 8. Written as DNA, the CDR3 is TGTGCCAGCAGTGGGACTAGCGGAAATCGTAAAGAGACCCAGTACTTC. Residues: CASSGTSGNRKETQYF.

The gene calls are TRBV19 and TRBJ1-4; D is possibly TRBD1 (6 bases). CDR3 length equals 13 residues. With 5 bases removed from V and 8 bases from J, the gap between germline ends came to 12 bases. From germline, CDR1 is LNHDA and CDR2 SQIVND (reference sequence). The DNA for the CDR3 is TGTGCCAGTAGTCTACAGGGCCGGGAAAAACTGTTTTTT. This sequence encodes CASSLQGREKLFF.

V gene TRBV29-1 combines with J gene TRBJ2-3; a possible D gene is TRBD2 (6 bases). CDR1 is SQVTM, CDR2 ANQGSEA, per germline. Trimming shortened V by 6 bases and J by 10 bases, and 14 bases separated the two germline ends. The CDR3 runs to 11 residues. The CDR3 sequence: CSVTLAWAQYF. The CDR3 coding sequence is TGCAGCGTCACACTAGCCTGGGCGCAGTATTTT.

CDR3 amino acids: CATRIQGGSTDTQYF. The CDR3, as DNA: TGTGCCACCCGTATCCAGGGGGGAAGCACAGATACGCAGTATTTT. The gene calls are TRBV2 and TRBJ2-3; TRBD1 might be the D (7 bases). Trimming shortened V by 10 bases and J by 0 bases, and 17 bases separated the two germline ends. This CDR3 comprises 15 residues. CDR1 and CDR2 (germline): SNHLY, FYNNEI.

This clone was seen a few times. The chain has TRBV6-6 and TRBJ1-2; no clear D gene. The V gene's germline CDR1 is MNHNY and CDR2 SVGAGI (reference sequence). With 5 bases removed from V and 5 bases from J, the gap between germline ends came to 9 bases. The CDR3 length is 12 residues. The CDR3 coding sequence is TGTGCCAGCAGTCCTGCTGAATATGGCTACACCTTC. It is translated as CASSPAEYGYTF.

V and J are TRBV11-2 and TRBJ1-2; unclear D gene. The CDR3 spans 13 residues. CDR1 SGHAT and CDR2 FQNNGV come from the germline V gene. The V and J ends lost 1 base and 4 bases respectively, with 7 bases between them. The CDR3 coding sequence is TGTGCCAGCAGCTTAGCGGTCCCCTATGGCTACACCTTC. Translating it yields CASSLAVPYGYTF.

The chain combines TRBV28 with TRBJ2-7; 8 bases are a match to TRBD2. CDR1 is MDHEN and CDR2 is SYDVKM in the germline V gene. CDR3 length: 14 residues. Trimming cost V 6 bases and J 2 bases; bases outside gene matches: 6. The CDR3 spells CASRSREGPYEQYF. The CDR3 nucleotides are TGTGCCAGCAGGTCCCGGGAGGGCCCCTACGAGCAGTACTTC.

The V call is TRBV12-3 or TRBV12-4, the J call TRBJ2-2; unclear D gene. This CDR3 contains 13 residues. V shed 5 bases and J shed 5 bases, with 9 bases lying between them. CDR3 in amino acids: CASSPINTGELFF. CDR3 nucleotides: TGTGCCAGCAGTCCCATTAATACCGGGGAGCTGTTTTTT.

V and J are TRBV27 and TRBJ1-2; D remains ambiguous. The germline V and J ends were trimmed by 3 bases and 5 bases, with 10 bases remaining between them. The CDR3 is made up of 13 amino acids. Germline V CDR1 and CDR2: MNHEY, SMNVEV (reference sequence). The CDR3: CASSFVGRYGYTF. The CDR3 DNA sequence: TGTGCCAGCAGTTTCGTTGGGAGGTATGGCTACACCTTC.

This clone was found once. The genes are TRBV28 and TRBJ1-1; D ambiguous. Looked up from germline, CDR1 is MDHEN and CDR2 is SYDVKM. CDR3 size: 14 residues. V gave up 3 bases and J gave up 0 bases, with 8 bases separating them. CDR3 sequence: CASSFTGVNTEAFF. Here the CDR3 DNA reads TGTGCCAGCAGTTTTACCGGGGTGAACACTGAAGCTTTCTTT.

The chain carries TRBV5-6 and TRBJ1-4, with D unresolved. Germline loops: CDR1 SGHDT, CDR2 YYEEEE. V lost 4 bases to trimming and J lost 0 bases, with 13 bases between them. CDR3 length: 16 residues. The chain's CDR3 is CASSEQFGATNEKLFF. For the CDR3, the DNA is TGTGCCAGCAGCGAACAGTTTGGAGCAACTAATGAAAAACTGTTTTTT.

The CDR3 DNA reads as TGTGCCACCGGGACTAGCGCCTACAATGAGCAGTTCTTC. Encoded protein: CATGTSAYNEQFF. This chain uses TRBV24-1 with TRBJ2-1, with 10 positions matching TRBD2. The CDR3 consists of 13 residues. V lost 9 bases, J lost 2 bases, and 0 bases stayed unmatched. Per germline, CDR1 KGHDR and CDR2 SFDVKD.

The chain joins TRBV9 to TRBJ2-3, with a possible D match to TRBD1 (6 bases). Trimming stripped 7 bases from V and 0 bases from J, with 18 bases between. CDR1 SGDLS and CDR2 YYNGEE come from the germline V gene. This CDR3 comprises 16 residues. The CDR3 region has the DNA TGTGCCAGCGAGACTGGGGGCGCTACTAGCACAGATACGCAGTATTTT. It is translated as CASETGGATSTDTQYF. The complete variable domain, with remaining parts taken from reference TRBV9 and TRBJ2-3, reads DSGVTQTPKHLITATGQRVTLRCSPRSGDLSVYWYQQSLDQGLQFLIQYYNGEERAKGNILERFSAQQFPDLHSELNLSSLELGDSALYFCASETGGATSTDTQYFGPGTRLTVL.

The rearrangement joins TRBV24-1 to TRBJ1-2, with TRBD1 matching 7 bases. The CDR3 loop spans 14 amino acids. Germline CDR1 and CDR2: KGHDR and SFDVKD. Trimming removed 4 bases from V and 2 bases from J; junction bases left unmatched: 3. The CDR3 protein is CATSDQTGNYGYTF. CDR3 nucleotide sequence: TGTGCCACCAGTGACCAGACAGGGAACTATGGCTACACCTTC.

V gene TRBV9 combines with J gene TRBJ2-1; D is unclear. Trimming removed 3 bases from V and 6 bases from J, with 13 bases in between. Germline V lookup: CDR1 SGDLS, CDR2 YYNGEE. The CDR3 has 14 residues. CDR3 region: CASSASWAINEQFF. The CDR3 DNA reads as TGTGCCAGCAGCGCCAGTTGGGCTATCAATGAGCAGTTCTTC.

This chain joins TRBV3-1 (or the pseudogene TRBV3-2) and TRBJ1-2, with no clear D. V lost 4 bases to trimming and J lost 7 bases, with 10 bases between them. Germline-derived CDR1 and CDR2 are LGHDT and YNNKEL (reference sequence). The CDR3 sequence is 12 residues long. CDR3: CASSLQLGGYTF. The CDR3, as DNA: TGTGCCAGCAGCCTACAGTTGGGTGGCTACACCTTC.

The rearrangement joins TRBV10-1 to TRBJ2-1, with D possibly TRBD2 on 6 matching bases. The V gene lost 6 bases and the J gene lost 7 bases, with 16 bases spanning the gap. Germline assignment: CDR1 WNHNN and CDR2 SYGVQD (reference sequence). There are 14 residues in the CDR3. The CDR3 bases are TGCGCCAGCAGCCGGGACTCTAGAAGTAATGAGCAGTTCTTC. This sequence encodes CASSRDSRSNEQFF.

V gene TRBV7-9 combines with J gene TRBJ2-7; TRBD1 aligns across 8 bases. Per the germline V gene, CDR1 is SEHNR and CDR2 is FQNEAQ (reference sequence). This CDR3 comprises 14 residues. V was clipped by 4 bases and J by 3 bases; unmatched bases: 5. The CDR3 region has the DNA TGTGCCAGCAGCTCCCCGACAGGGGTCTACGAGCAGTACTTC. It is translated as CASSSPTGVYEQYF.